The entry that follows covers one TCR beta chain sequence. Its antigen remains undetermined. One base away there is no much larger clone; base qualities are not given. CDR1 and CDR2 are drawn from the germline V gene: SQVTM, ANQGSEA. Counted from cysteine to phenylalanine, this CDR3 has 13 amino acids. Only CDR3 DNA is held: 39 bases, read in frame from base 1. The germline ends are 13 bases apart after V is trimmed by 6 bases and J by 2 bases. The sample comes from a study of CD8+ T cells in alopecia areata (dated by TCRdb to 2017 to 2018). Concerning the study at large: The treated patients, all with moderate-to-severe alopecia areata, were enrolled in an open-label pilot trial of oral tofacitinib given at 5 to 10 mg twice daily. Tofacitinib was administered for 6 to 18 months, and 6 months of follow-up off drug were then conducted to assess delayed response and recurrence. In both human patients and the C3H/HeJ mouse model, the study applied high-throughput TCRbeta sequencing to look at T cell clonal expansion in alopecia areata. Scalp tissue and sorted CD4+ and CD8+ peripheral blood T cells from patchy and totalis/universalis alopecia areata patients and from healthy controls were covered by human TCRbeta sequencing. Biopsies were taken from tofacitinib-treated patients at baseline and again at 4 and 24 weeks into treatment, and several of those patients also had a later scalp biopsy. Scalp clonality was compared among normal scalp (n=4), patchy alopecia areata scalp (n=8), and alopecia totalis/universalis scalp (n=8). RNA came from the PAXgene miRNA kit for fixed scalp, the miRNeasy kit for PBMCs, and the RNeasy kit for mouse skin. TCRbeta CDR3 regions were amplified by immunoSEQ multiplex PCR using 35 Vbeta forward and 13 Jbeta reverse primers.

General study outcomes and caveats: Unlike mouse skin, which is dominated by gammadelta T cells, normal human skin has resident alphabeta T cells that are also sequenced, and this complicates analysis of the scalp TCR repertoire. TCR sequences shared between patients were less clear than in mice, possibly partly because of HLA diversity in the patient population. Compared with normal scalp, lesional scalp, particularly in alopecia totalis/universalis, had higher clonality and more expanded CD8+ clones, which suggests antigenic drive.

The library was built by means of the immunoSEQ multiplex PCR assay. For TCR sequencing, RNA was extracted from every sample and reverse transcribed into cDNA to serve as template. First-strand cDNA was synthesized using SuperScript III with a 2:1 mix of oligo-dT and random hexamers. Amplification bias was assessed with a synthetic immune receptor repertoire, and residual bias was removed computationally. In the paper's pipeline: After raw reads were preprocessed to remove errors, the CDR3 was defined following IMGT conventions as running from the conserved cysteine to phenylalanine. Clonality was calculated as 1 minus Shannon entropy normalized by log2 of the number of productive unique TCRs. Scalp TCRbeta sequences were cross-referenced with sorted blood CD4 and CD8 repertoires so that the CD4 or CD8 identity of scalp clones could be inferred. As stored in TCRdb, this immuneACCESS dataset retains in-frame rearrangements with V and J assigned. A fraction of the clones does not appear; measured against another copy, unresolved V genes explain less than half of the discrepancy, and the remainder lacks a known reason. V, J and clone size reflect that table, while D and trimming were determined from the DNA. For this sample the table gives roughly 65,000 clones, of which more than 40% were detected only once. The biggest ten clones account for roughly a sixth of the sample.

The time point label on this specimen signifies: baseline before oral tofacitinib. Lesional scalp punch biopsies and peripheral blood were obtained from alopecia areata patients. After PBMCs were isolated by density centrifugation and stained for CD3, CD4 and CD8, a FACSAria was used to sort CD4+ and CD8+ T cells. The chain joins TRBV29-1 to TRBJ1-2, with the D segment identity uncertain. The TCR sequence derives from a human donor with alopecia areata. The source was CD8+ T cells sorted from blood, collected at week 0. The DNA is TGCAGCGTCCCCGACCCTGAAAACTATGGCTACACCTTC. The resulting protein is CSVPDPENYGYTF.